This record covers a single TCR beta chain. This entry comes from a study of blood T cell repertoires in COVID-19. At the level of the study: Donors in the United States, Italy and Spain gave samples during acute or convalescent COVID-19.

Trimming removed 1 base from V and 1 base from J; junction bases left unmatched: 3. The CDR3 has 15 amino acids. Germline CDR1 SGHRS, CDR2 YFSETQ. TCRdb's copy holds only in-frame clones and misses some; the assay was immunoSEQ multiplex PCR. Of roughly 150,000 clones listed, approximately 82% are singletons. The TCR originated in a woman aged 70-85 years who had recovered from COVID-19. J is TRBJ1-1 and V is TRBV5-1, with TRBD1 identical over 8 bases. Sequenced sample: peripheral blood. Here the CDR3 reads CASSLSGGRNTEAFF. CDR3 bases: TGCGCCAGCAGCTTGTCAGGGGGCCGGAACACTGAAGCTTTCTTT.